This TCR beta chain was observed in a study of TIL therapy for anti-PD-1-resistant metastatic lung cancer. Study context: Tumors had a median PD-L1 proportion score of approximately 6%.

Indicated time point: pre-treatment sample, taken before nivolumab and TIL therapy. Pleural nodules or supraclavicular lymph nodes made up most of the excised metastases sampled. Stage 4 NSCLC adults joined between late 2017 and January 2020. This was the immunoSEQ v3 assay. TCRdb's copy holds only in-frame clones and misses some; the assay was immunoSEQ multiplex PCR. The repertoire holds 50,000 or so clones, with roughly 70% as singletons. Only one count was recorded for this clone. This CDR3 comprises 16 residues. V lost 3 bases to trimming and J lost 4 bases; unmatched junction nucleotides: 6. The V gene's germline CDR1 is SGHTA and CDR2 FQGNSA.

The chain carries TRBV7-2 and TRBJ1-4; TRBD1 aligns across 9 bases. The receptor was isolated from a person aged 25-80 years with non-small cell lung cancer. Sequences were derived from tumor tissue, sampled at baseline. Written as DNA, the CDR3 is TGTGCCAGCAGCTTGGTTGGGACAGGGATTAATGAAAAACTGTTTTTT. Translation gives CASSLVGTGINEKLFF.